This entry lists 29 T cell receptor beta chains sequenced from one sample in a study of blood T cell repertoires in COVID-19 (dated by TCRdb to 2020 to 2021). The method behind the library was the immunoSEQ multiplex PCR assay. TCRdb took this table from immuneACCESS and kept in-frame rearrangements with V and J called. Such tables lack part of the clones; where checked against another copy, unresolved V genes explain under half of the gap, and the rest is unexplained. Recorded for this sample are about 76,000 clones; approximately 84% of them occurred a single time. The leading ten clones occupy 9.5% to 12% of the sample. The specimen was peripheral blood. The receptors stem from a man in his 60s with COVID-19, enrolled during active disease.

Only a few counts were recorded for this clone. This chain links TRBV18 with TRBJ2-3, with 10 positions matching TRBD1. CDR1 KGHSH and CDR2 LQKENI come from the germline V gene. This CDR3 comprises 13 residues. V dropped 1 base and J dropped 14; count of bases not matched to a gene: 6. CDR3 residues: CASSPRPGQGSYF. CDR3 nucleotides: TGTGCCAGCTCACCACGGCCGGGACAGGGGTCGTATTTT.

The V gene is TRBV20-1, the J gene TRBJ2-5; 7 nucleotides agree with TRBD2. CDR1 is DFQATT and CDR2 is SNEGSKA in the germline V gene (reference sequence). There are 15 residues in the CDR3. V lost 3 bases to trimming and J lost 2 bases; unmatched junction nucleotides: 9. The CDR3 DNA reads TGCAGTGCTAGTCGGGGGGAGATAGCACAAGAGACCCAGTACTTC. This sequence encodes CSASRGEIAQETQYF.

The chain is built from TRBV4-2 and TRBJ1-5, with D uncertain. V was shortened by 3 bases and J by 2 bases, with 5 bases between the two germline ends. Germline values: CDR1 LGHNA, CDR2 YNFKEQ. This CDR3 is 13 amino acids long. The CDR3 region is CASSQPGNQPQHF. The CDR3 coding sequence is TGTGCCAGCAGCCAGCCGGGCAATCAGCCCCAGCATTTT.

This sequence joins TRBV29-1 and TRBJ2-5, with 7 bases lining up with TRBD1. The CDR3 covers 12 residues. Germline V gene lookup returns CDR1 SQVTM and CDR2 ANQGSEA. Losses at the gene ends were 7 bases for V and 5 bases for J; bases not matched to a gene: 7. In DNA form, the CDR3 reads TGCAGCGGATCGGGACAGTTTGAGACCCAGTACTTC. Protein sequence: CSGSGQFETQYF.

The rearrangement links TRBV28 to TRBJ2-7; 8 bases are a match to TRBD1. After removal of 6 bases from V and 3 bases from J, the junction contained 13 bases not matched to a gene. The CDR3 extends over 16 amino acids. Germline-derived CDR1 and CDR2 are MDHEN and SYDVKM. The CDR3 loop reads CASSTPDRVKSYEQYF. The CDR3 coding sequence is TGTGCCAGCAGCACCCCGGACAGGGTGAAGAGCTACGAGCAGTACTTC.

The chain employs TRBV29-1 and TRBJ1-1, with D possibly TRBD1 on 5 matching bases. The CDR3 has 12 residues. V lost 7 bases and J lost 6, with 15 bases in between. CDR1 is SQVTM, CDR2 ANQGSEA, per germline. CDR3 in DNA: TGCAGCGCAGCATATAAGACAGCTGAAGCTTTCTTT. Protein product: CSAAYKTAEAFF.

The CDR3 coding sequence is TGTGCCAGCAGCTTAGGGACAGTACAAGAGACCCAGTACTTC. Translation: CASSLGTVQETQYF. The rearrangement uses TRBV7-2 and TRBJ2-5; D possibly corresponds to TRBD1 (6 bases). Germline assignment: CDR1 SGHTA and CDR2 FQGNSA. V lost 1 base and J lost 2, with 8 bases in between. The CDR3 has 14 residues.

The chain uses TRBV7-3 and TRBJ1-3; D ambiguous. This CDR3 has 13 residues. Germline lookup yields CDR1 SGHTA and CDR2 FQGTGA. Trimming left V 4 bases short and J 2 bases short, with 6 bases between. The CDR3 DNA reads TGTGCCAGCAGCTCCGTCCCTGGAAACACCATATATTTT. Translated: CASSSVPGNTIYF.

The chain carries TRBV7-3 and TRBJ2-5; 7 bases agree with TRBD2. The CDR3 length is 13 residues. CDR1 is SGHTA and CDR2 is FQGTGA in the germline V gene. The junction had 4 bases not matched to a gene; V was cut back by 4 bases and J by 5 bases. CDR3 region: CASSSGLDETQYF. For the CDR3, the DNA is TGTGCCAGCAGCTCCGGACTAGACGAGACCCAGTACTTC.

This clone was seen once. The chain couples TRBV2 to TRBJ2-7; 10 bases fit TRBD1. The CDR3 is 14 residues long. Losses at the gene ends were 5 bases for V and 7 bases for J; bases not matched to a gene: 8. Per germline, CDR1 SNHLY and CDR2 FYNNEI. CDR3 DNA sequence: TGTGCCAGCAGTCCCGGGACAGGGGTGGGGGAGCAGTACTTC. Translated, it gives CASSPGTGVGEQYF.

The V and J genes are TRBV21-1 and TRBJ1-2; whether TRBD1, the table's D call, matches the DNA was not checked. TRBV21-1 is assigned pseudogene status. CDR3 size: 13 residues. This chain's CDR3 is CASSNQGSDGYTF. DNA of the CDR3: TGTGCCAGCAGCAACCAGGGTTCGGATGGCTACACCTTC.

The gene calls are TRBV19 and TRBJ2-3, with 7 bases lining up with TRBD2. This CDR3 contains 19 residues. The V gene's germline CDR1 is LNHDA and CDR2 SQIVND (reference sequence). The V and J ends lost 0 bases and 2 bases, in that order; junction bases with no gene match: 14. The DNA for the CDR3 is TGTGCCAGTAGTATAGATCTCAATGCGGGCGGGAGATTCACAGATACGCAGTATTTT. This encodes CASSIDLNAGGRFTDTQYF.

This chain joins TRBV19 and TRBJ1-1; the D gene is possibly TRBD1 (6 bases). Germline-derived CDR1 and CDR2 are LNHDA and SQIVND (reference sequence). CDR3 length: 18 amino acids. The V end lost 5 bases, the J end lost 3 bases, and 25 bases lay between the germline ends. CDR3 residues: CASSGPNRDTLRDTEAFF. In DNA, the CDR3 is TGTGCCAGTAGTGGCCCCAATCGGGACACCCTGAGGGACACTGAAGCTTTCTTT. The full variable domain, with the rest looked up from reference TRBV19 and TRBJ1-1, is DGGITQSPKYLFRKEGQNVTLSCEQNLNHDAMYWYRQDPGQGLRLIYYSQIVNDFQKGDIAEGYSVSREKKESFPLTVTSAQKNPTAFYLCASSGPNRDTLRDTEAFFGQGTRLTVV.

The chain couples TRBV11-2 to TRBJ2-3; D is unclear. The germline V and J ends were trimmed by 5 bases and 1 base, with 13 bases remaining between them. The CDR3 spans 15 residues. The germline CDR1 and CDR2 sequences are SGHAT and FQNNGV. The CDR3 nucleotides read TGTGCCAGCAGCCCGACTTCTCCCGGCACAGATACGCAGTATTTT. Its translation: CASSPTSPGTDTQYF.

The chain uses TRBV5-1 and TRBJ2-1; D is unresolved. CDR3 length: 15 amino acids. Trimming removed 0 bases from V and 6 bases from J, with 13 bases in between. Germline CDR1 reads SGHRS; CDR2 reads YFSETQ. The CDR3 region has the DNA TGCGCCAGCAGCTTGGGACATATGCCTATCAATGAGCAGTTCTTC. This gives the protein CASSLGHMPINEQFF.

This rearrangement joins TRBV5-4 to TRBJ1-1; 7 nucleotides line up with TRBD1. The germline gives CDR1 SGHNT, CDR2 YYREEE (reference sequence). This CDR3 region has 14 residues. Trimming at V came to 6 bases and at J to 5 bases, leaving 10 bases not matched to a gene. CDR3: CASIRQGGGTEAFF. Written as DNA, the CDR3 is TGTGCCAGCATCCGACAGGGCGGAGGGACTGAAGCTTTCTTT.

The rearrangement joins TRBV7-9 to TRBJ1-1, with TRBD1 matching 11 bases. The V gene's germline CDR1 is SEHNR and CDR2 FQNEAQ (reference sequence). This CDR3 is 17 amino acids long. Unmatched junction bases numbered 10, after V lost 7 bases and J lost 0 bases. The CDR3 loop is CASKPGTGGRVNTEAFF. The DNA of the CDR3 is TGTGCCAGCAAACCCGGGACAGGGGGTCGCGTGAACACTGAAGCTTTCTTT. Full variable domain (remainder filled in from reference TRBV7-9 and TRBJ1-1): DTGVSQNPRHKITKRGQNVTFRCDPISEHNRLYWYRQTLGQGPEFLTYFQNEAQLEKSRLLSDRFSAERPKGSFSTLEIQRTEQGDSAMYLCASKPGTGGRVNTEAFFGQGTRLTVV.

The chain combines TRBV28 with TRBJ1-1; 7 bases are a match to TRBD1. J lost 4 bases, V lost 5 bases, and 7 bases had no gene match. This CDR3 has 14 amino acids. CDR1 is MDHEN, CDR2 SYDVKM, per germline. CDR3 sequence: CASSPSGGGTEAFF. For the CDR3, the DNA is TGTGCCAGCAGTCCTTCAGGGGGAGGCACTGAAGCTTTCTTT.

The chain carries TRBV20-1 and TRBJ2-3, with TRBD2 matching over 8 bases. The CDR3 is 15 residues long. Germline V gives CDR1 DFQATT, CDR2 SNEGSKA (reference sequence). V lost 3 bases to trimming and J lost 0 bases; unmatched junction nucleotides: 5. CDR3 region: CSASRLATSTDTQYF. The CDR3 DNA sequence: TGCAGTGCTAGTCGACTAGCGACTAGCACAGATACGCAGTATTTT.

The chain carries TRBV2 and TRBJ2-1; 11 bases fit TRBD2. Germline-derived CDR1 and CDR2 are SNHLY and FYNNEI. The CDR3 is 15 residues long. The trim removed 7 bases at V and 12 bases at J, leaving 14 bases unmatched. CDR3 nucleotide sequence: TGTGCCAGCAATTCGCCGGGTAGCGGGGGGGTAGGGCAGTTCTTC. This sequence encodes CASNSPGSGGVGQFF.

The chain is built from TRBV7-9 and TRBJ2-5, with D perhaps matching TRBD2 (6 bases). V gave up 4 bases and J gave up 4 bases, with 25 bases separating them. From germline, CDR1 is SEHNR and CDR2 FQNEAQ (reference sequence). The CDR3 is 18 residues long. CDR3 region: CASSSWPSGRDLRETQYF. CDR3 DNA sequence: TGTGCCAGCAGCTCATGGCCAAGCGGGCGGGACCTCAGAGAGACCCAGTACTTC. Full variable domain (missing parts from reference TRBV7-9 and TRBJ2-5): DTGVSQNPRHKITKRGQNVTFRCDPISEHNRLYWYRQTLGQGPEFLTYFQNEAQLEKSRLLSDRFSAERPKGSFSTLEIQRTEQGDSAMYLCASSSWPSGRDLRETQYFGPGTRLLVL.

The CDR3 sequence is CASTYSGGYTGELFF. The CDR3 nucleotides are TGTGCCAGCACGTACAGCGGGGGTTACACCGGGGAGCTGTTTTTT. This sequence joins TRBV7-3 and TRBJ2-2; TRBD2 aligns across 8 bases. Trimming took 7 bases from V and 3 from J; bases not matched to a gene: 7. The germline CDR1 and CDR2 sequences are SGHTA and FQGTGA. This CDR3 is built from 15 residues.

This clone was counted once. V usage is TRBV18 and J usage is TRBJ1-3; D possibly corresponds to TRBD1 (6 bases). Germline V gene sequence: CDR1 KGHSH, CDR2 LQKENI. CDR3 size: 17 residues. Trimming stripped 5 bases from V and 0 bases from J, with 17 bases between. The CDR3 loop reads CASSSGQRRTSGNTIYF. The CDR3 DNA reads as TGTGCCAGCTCATCCGGACAGAGACGAACCTCTGGAAACACCATATATTTT.

The rearrangement uses TRBV10-1 and TRBJ1-3; no reliable D call. The V gene lost 10 bases and the J gene lost 0 bases, with 13 bases spanning the gap. This CDR3 spans 14 amino acids. The germline gives CDR1 WNHNN, CDR2 SYGVQD (reference sequence). The CDR3 here is CAIPTHHSGNTIYF. DNA of the CDR3: TGCGCCATCCCAACACACCACTCTGGAAACACCATATATTTT.

The V and J genes are TRBV2 and TRBJ1-5; D ambiguous. The ends were cut back, 5 bases at V and 4 bases at J, with 12 bases in the middle. CDR1 SNHLY and CDR2 FYNNEI come from the germline V gene. The CDR3 has 14 residues. The CDR3, as DNA: TGTGCCAGCAGTTACCAACTAGGGAATCAGCCCCAGCATTTT. Its translation: CASSYQLGNQPQHF.

Note on this clone: Other DNA variants within this sample encode the same CDR3. The genes are TRBV3-1 (or the pseudogene TRBV3-2) and TRBJ1-5; D might be TRBD1 (6 bases). V lost 3 bases and J lost 3, with 15 bases in between. Germline-derived CDR1 and CDR2 are LGHDT and YNNKEL (reference sequence). The length of the CDR3 is 16 residues. The CDR3 DNA follows: TGTGCCAGCAGCCAGGGGGGGGCGGGGAACAATCAGCCCCAGCATTTT. Translation: CASSQGGAGNNQPQHF.

The chain is built from TRBV3-1 (or the pseudogene TRBV3-2) and TRBJ2-1; 10 positions agree with TRBD2. Germline V gives CDR1 LGHDT, CDR2 YNNKEL (reference sequence). The trim removed 0 bases at V and 9 bases at J, leaving 14 bases unmatched. The CDR3 has 18 residues. The CDR3 protein is CASSQEYGGLAGDTEQFF. The DNA for the CDR3 is TGTGCCAGCAGCCAAGAATATGGGGGCCTAGCGGGAGATACTGAGCAGTTCTTC.

This clone came up once. The rearrangement links TRBV29-1 to TRBJ2-3; 8 bases agree with TRBD1. Germline-derived CDR1 and CDR2 are SQVTM and ANQGSEA. The CDR3 loop spans 13 amino acids. CDR3 sequence: CSEIGQGGRTQYF. The CDR3 DNA is TGCAGTGAAATAGGACAGGGTGGGCGTACGCAGTATTTT.

V usage is TRBV28 and J usage is TRBJ2-5; TRBD1 agrees at 8 bases. Unmatched junction bases numbered 4, after V lost 9 bases and J lost 4 bases. Germline V CDR1 and CDR2: MDHEN, SYDVKM. The CDR3 extends over 12 amino acids. As DNA, the CDR3 is TGTGCCAGTCGGACAGGGATAGAGACCCAGTACTTC. Protein product: CASRTGIETQYF.